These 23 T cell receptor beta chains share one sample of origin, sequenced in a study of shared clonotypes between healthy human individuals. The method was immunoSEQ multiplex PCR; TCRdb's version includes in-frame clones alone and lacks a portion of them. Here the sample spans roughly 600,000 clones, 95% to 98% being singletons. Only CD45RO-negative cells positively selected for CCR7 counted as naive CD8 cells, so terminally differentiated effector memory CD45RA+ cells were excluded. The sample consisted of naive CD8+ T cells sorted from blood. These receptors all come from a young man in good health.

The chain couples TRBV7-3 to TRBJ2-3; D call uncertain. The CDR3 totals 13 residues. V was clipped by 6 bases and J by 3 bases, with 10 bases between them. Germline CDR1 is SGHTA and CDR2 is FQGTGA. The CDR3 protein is CASSSWGTDTQYF. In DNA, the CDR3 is TGTGCCAGCAGTTCCTGGGGAACAGATACGCAGTATTTT. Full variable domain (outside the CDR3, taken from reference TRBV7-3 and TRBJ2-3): GAGVSQTPSNKVTEKGKYVELRCDPISGHTALYWYRQSLGQGPEFLIYFQGTGAADDSGLPNDRFFAVRPEGSVSTLKIQRTERGDSAVYLCASSSWGTDTQYFGPGTRLTVL.

CDR3 nucleotide sequence: TGCGCCAGCAGCACACGACAGAGTTTCACTGAAGCTTTCTTT. Encoded protein: CASSTRQSFTEAFF. The chain links TRBV4-1 to TRBJ1-1, with D perhaps TRBD1 (5 bases). The CDR3 covers 14 residues. V was clipped by 5 bases and J by 4 bases, with 14 bases between them. Germline V gene sequence: CDR1 MGHRA, CDR2 YSYEKL.

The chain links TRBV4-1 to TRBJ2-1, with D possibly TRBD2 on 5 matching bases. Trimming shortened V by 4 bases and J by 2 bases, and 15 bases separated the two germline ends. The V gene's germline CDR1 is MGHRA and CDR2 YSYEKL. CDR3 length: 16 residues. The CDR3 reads CASSLPRGSPYNEQFF. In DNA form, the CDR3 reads TGCGCCAGCAGCCTCCCCAGAGGGAGTCCCTACAATGAGCAGTTCTTC.

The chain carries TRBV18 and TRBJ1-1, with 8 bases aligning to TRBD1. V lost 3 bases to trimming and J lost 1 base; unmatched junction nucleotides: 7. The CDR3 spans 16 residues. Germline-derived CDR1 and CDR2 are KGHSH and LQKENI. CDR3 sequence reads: CASSPMTGAKNTEAFF. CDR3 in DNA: TGTGCCAGCTCACCTATGACAGGGGCCAAGAACACTGAAGCTTTCTTT.

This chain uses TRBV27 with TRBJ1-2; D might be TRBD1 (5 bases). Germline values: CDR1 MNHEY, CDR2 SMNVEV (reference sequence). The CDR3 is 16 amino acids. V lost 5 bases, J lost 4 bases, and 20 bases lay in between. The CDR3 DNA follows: TGTGCCAGCAGTATGACTGCGGGACCAGGTTTCTATGGCTACACCTTC. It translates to CASSMTAGPGFYGYTF.

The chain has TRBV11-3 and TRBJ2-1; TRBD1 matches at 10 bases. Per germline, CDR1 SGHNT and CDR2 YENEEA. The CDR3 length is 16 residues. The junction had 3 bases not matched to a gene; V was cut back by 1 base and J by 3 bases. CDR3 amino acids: CASSLGGQGLYNEQFF. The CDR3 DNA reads TGTGCCAGCAGCTTAGGGGGACAGGGGCTCTACAATGAGCAGTTCTTC.

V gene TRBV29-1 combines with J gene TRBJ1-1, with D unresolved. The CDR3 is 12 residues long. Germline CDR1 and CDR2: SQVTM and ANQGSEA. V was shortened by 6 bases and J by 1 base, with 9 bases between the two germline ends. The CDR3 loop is CSVFDTNTEAFF. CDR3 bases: TGCAGCGTGTTTGATACGAACACTGAAGCTTTCTTT. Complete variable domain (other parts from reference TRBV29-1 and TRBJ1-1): SAVISQKPSRDICQRGTSLTIQCQVDSQVTMMFWYRQQPGQSLTLIATANQGSEATYESGFVIDKFPISRPNLTFSTLTVSNMSPEDSSIYLCSVFDTNTEAFFGQGTRLTVV.

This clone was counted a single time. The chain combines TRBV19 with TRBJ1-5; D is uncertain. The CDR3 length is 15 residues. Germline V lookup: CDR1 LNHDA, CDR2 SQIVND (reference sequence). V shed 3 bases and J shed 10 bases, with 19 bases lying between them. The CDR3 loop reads CASSMITLSREPQHF. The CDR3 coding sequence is TGTGCCAGTAGTATGATCACCCTATCAAGGGAACCCCAGCATTTT.

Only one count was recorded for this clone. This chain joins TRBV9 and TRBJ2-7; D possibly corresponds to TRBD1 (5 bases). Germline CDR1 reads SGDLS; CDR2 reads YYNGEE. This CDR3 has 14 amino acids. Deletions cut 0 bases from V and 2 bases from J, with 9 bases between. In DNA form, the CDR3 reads TGTGCCAGCAGCGTAGAGGGGTACCCCTACGAGCAGTACTTC. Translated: CASSVEGYPYEQYF.

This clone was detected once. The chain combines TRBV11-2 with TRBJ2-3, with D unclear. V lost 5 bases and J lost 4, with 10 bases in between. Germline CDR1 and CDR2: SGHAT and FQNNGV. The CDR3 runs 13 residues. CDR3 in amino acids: CASSLVNSDTQYF. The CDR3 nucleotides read TGTGCCAGCAGCCTCGTTAATTCAGATACGCAGTATTTT.

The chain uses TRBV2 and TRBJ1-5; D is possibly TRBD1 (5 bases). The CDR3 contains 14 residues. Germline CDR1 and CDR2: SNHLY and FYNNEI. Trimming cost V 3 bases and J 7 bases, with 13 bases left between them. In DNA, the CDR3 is TGTGCCAGCAGTGATATGGGGGTAGAGCAGCCCCAGCATTTT. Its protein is CASSDMGVEQPQHF.

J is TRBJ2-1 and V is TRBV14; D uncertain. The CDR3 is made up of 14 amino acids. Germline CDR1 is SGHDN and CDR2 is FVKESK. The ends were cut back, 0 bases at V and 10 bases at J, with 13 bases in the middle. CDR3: CASSQEGGRREQFF. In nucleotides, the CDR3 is TGTGCCAGCAGCCAAGAGGGCGGCCGCCGGGAGCAGTTCTTC.

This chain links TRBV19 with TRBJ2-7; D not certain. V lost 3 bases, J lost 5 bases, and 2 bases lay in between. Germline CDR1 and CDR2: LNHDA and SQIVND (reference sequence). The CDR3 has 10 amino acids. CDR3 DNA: TGTGCCAGTAGTATCCACGAGCAGTACTTC. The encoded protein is CASSIHEQYF.

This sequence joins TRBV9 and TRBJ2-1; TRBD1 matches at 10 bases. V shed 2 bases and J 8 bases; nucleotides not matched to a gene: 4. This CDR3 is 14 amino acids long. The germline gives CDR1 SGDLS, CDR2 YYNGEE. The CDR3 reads CASSVRTGGHEQFF. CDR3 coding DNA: TGTGCCAGCAGCGTTAGGACAGGGGGACATGAGCAGTTCTTC.

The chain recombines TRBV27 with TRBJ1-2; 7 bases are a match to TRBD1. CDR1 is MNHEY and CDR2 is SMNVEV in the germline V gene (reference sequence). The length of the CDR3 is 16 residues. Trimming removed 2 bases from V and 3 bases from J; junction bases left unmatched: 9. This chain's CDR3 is CASSLRTGASHYGYTF. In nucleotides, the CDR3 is TGTGCCAGCAGTTTACGGACAGGAGCAAGCCACTATGGCTACACCTTC.

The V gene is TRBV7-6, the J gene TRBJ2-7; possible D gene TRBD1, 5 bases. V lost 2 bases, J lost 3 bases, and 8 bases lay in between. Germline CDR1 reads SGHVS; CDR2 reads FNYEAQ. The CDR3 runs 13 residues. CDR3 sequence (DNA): TGTGCCAGCAGCTTACAGACAGACTACGAGCAGTACTTC. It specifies CASSLQTDYEQYF.

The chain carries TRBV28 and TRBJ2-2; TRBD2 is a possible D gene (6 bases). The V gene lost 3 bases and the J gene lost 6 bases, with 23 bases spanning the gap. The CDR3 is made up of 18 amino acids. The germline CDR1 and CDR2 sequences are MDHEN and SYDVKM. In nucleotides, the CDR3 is TGTGCCAGCAGTTTGATTTTCACCGGGTGGAGGGACGCCGGGGAGCTGTTTTTT. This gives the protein CASSLIFTGWRDAGELFF.

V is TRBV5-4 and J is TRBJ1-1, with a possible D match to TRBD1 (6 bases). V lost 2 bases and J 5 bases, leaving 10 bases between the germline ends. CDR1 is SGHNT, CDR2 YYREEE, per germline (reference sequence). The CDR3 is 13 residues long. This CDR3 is CASSFVGATEAFF. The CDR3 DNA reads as TGTGCCAGCAGCTTCGTGGGGGCTACTGAAGCTTTCTTT. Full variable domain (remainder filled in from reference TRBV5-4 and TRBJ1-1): ETGVTQSPTHLIKTRGQQVTLRCSSQSGHNTVSWYQQALGQGPQFIFQYYREEENGRGNFPPRFSGLQFPNYSSELNVNALELDDSALYLCASSFVGATEAFFGQGTRLTVV.

The CDR3 nucleotides read TGTGCCAGCAGCTTGGCGTATGGGACTAGCGGGAGAAATGAGCAGTTCTTC. This encodes CASSLAYGTSGRNEQFF. The V call is TRBV5-6, the J call TRBJ2-1; TRBD2 aligns across 14 bases. The CDR3 is 17 residues long. The V gene's germline CDR1 is SGHDT and CDR2 YYEEEE. The J segment lost 7 bases and the V segment lost 0 bases, leaving 6 bases of the junction unmatched.

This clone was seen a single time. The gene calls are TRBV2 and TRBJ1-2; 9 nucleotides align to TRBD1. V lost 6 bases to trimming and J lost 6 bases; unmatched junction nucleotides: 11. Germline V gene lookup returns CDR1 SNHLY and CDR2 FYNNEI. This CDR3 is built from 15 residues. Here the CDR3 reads CASRFSPDRGDGYTF. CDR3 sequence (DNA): TGTGCCAGCAGATTCTCTCCCGACAGGGGGGATGGCTACACCTTC.

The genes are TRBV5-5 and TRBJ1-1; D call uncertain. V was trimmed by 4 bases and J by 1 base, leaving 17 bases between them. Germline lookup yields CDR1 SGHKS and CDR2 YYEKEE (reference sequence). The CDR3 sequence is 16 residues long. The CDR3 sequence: CASSPRDPLRNTEAFF. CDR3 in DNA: TGTGCCAGCAGCCCAAGAGACCCCCTGAGGAACACTGAAGCTTTCTTT.

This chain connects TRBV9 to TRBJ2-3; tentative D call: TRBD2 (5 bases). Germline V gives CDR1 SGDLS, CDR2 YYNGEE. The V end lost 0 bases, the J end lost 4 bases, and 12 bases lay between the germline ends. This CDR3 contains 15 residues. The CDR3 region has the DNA TGTGCCAGCAGCGTAGCTGTTGGAGGCCCAGATACGCAGTATTTT. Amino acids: CASSVAVGGPDTQYF.

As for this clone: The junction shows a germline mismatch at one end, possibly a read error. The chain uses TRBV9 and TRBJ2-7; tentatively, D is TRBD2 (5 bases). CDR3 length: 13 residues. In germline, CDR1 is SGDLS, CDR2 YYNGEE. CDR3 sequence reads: CASSFPPARELYF. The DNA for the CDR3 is TGTGCCAGCAGCTTCCCTCCAGCGAGGGAGCTGTACTTC.